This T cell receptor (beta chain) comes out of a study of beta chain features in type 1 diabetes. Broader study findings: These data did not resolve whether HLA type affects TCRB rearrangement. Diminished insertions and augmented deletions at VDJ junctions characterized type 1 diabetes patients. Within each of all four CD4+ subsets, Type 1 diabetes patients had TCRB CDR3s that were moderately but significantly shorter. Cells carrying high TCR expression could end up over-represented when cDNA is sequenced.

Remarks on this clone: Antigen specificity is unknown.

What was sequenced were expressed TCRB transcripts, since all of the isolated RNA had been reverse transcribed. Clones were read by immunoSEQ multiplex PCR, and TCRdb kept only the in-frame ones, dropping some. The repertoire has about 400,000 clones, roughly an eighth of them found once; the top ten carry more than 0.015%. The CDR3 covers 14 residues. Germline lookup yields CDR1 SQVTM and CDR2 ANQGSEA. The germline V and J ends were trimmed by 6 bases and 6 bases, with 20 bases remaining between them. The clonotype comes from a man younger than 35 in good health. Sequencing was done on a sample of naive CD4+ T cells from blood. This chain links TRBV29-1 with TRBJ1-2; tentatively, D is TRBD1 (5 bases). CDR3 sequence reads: CSVGWGGLWDGYTF. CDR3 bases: TGCAGCGTCGGTTGGGGGGGTCTTTGGGATGGCTACACCTTC. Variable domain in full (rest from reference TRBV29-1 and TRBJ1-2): SAVISQKPSRDICQRGTSLTIQCQVDSQVTMMFWYRQQPGQSLTLIATANQGSEATYESGFVIDKFPISRPNLTFSTLTVSNMSPEDSSIYLCSVGWGGLWDGYTFGSGTRLTVV.